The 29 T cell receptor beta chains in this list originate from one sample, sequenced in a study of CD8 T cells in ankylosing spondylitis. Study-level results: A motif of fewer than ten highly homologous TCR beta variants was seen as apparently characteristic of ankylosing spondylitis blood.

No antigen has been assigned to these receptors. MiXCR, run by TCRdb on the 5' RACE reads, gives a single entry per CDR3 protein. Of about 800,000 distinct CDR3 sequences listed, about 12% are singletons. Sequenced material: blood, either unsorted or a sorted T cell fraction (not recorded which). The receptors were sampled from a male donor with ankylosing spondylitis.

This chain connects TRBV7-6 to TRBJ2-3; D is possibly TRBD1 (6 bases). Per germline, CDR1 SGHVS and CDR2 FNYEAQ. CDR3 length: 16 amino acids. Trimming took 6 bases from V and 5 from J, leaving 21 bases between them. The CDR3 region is CASSPRRLRGLDTQYF. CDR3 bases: TGTGCCAGCAGTCCTAGAAGGTTGAGGGGGTTAGATACGCAGTATTTT.

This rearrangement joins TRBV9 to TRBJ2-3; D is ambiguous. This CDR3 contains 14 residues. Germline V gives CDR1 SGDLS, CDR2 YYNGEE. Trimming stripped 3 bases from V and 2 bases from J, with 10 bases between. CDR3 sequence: CASSALVFTDTQYF. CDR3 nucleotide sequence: TGTGCCAGCAGCGCGCTAGTATTCACAGATACGCAGTATTTT.

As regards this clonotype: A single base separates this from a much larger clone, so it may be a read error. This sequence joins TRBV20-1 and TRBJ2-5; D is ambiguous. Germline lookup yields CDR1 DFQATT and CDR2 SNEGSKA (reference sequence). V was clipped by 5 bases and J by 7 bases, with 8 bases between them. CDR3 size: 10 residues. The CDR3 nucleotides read TGCAGTGCTCGTAAAGCGACCCAGTACTTC. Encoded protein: CSARKATQYF.

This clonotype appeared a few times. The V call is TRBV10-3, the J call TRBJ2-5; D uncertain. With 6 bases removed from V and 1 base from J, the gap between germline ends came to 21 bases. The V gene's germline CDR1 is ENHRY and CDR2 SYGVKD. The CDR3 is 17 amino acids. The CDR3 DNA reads TGTGCCATCAGCGACCCTGTGATCCTCGGGCTCCAAGAGACCCAGTACTTC. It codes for CAISDPVILGLQETQYF.

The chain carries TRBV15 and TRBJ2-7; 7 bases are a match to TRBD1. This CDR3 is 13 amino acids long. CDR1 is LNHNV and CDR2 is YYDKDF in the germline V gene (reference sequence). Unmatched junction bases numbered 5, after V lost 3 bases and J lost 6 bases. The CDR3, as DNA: TGTGCCACCAGCAGTGCCGCAGGGGGCGAGCAGTACTTC. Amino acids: CATSSAAGGEQYF.

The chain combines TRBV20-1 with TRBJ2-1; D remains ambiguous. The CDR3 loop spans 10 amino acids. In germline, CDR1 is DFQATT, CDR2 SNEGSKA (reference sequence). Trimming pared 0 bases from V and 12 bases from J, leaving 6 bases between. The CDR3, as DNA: TGCAGTGCTAGAGAATATCGGCAGTTCTTC. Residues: CSAREYRQFF.

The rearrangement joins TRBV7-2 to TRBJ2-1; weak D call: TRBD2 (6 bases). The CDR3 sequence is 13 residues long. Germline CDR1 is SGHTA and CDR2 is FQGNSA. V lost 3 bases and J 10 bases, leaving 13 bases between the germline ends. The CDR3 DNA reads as TGTGCCAGCAGCTTCCGTTGGAGGGAGGAGCAGTTCTTC. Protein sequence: CASSFRWREEQFF.

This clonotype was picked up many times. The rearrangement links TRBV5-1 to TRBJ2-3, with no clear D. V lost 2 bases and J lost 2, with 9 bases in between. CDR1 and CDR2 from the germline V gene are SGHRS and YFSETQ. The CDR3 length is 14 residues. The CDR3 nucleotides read TGCGCCAGCAGCTTCGGGCTCTACACAGATACGCAGTATTTT. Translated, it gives CASSFGLYTDTQYF. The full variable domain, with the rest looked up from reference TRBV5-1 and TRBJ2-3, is KAGVTQTPRYLIKTRGQQVTLSCSPISGHRSVSWYQQTPGQGLQFLFEYFSETQRNKGNFPGRFSGRQFSNSRSEMNVSTLELGDSALYLCASSFGLYTDTQYFGPGTRLTVL.

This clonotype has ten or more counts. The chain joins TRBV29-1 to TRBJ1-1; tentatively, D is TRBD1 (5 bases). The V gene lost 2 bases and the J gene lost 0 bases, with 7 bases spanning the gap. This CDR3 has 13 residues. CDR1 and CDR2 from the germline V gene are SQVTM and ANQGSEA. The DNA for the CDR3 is TGCAGCGTTGAACAGGGATTGAACACTGAAGCTTTCTTT. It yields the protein CSVEQGLNTEAFF.

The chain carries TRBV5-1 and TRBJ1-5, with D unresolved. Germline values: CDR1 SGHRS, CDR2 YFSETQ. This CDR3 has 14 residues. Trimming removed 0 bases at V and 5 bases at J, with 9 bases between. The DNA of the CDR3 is TGCGCCAGCAGCTTGGACAGCCATGATCAGCCCCAGCATTTT. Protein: CASSLDSHDQPQHF.

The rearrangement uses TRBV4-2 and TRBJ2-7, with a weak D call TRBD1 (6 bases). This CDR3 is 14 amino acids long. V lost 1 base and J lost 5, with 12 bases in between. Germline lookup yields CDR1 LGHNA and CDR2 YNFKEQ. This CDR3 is CASSQATGTDEQYF. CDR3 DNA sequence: TGTGCCAGCAGCCAAGCTACAGGGACGGACGAGCAGTACTTC.

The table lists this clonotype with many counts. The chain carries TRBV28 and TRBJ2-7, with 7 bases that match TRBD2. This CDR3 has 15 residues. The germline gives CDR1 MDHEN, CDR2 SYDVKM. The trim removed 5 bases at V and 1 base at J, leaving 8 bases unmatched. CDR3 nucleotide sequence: TGTGCCAGCAGTCTCCCCTGGCGGGGGTCCTACGAGCAGTACTTC. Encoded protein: CASSLPWRGSYEQYF.

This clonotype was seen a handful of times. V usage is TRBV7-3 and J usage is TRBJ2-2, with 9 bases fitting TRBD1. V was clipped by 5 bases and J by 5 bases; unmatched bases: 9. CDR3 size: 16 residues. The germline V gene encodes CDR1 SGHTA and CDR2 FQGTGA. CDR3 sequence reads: CASSNSGTGITGELFF. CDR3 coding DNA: TGTGCCAGCAGCAATTCCGGGACAGGGATTACCGGGGAGCTGTTTTTT. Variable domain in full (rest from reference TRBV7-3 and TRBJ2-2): GAGVSQTPSNKVTEKGKYVELRCDPISGHTALYWYRQSLGQGPEFLIYFQGTGAADDSGLPNDRFFAVRPEGSVSTLKIQRTERGDSAVYLCASSNSGTGITGELFFGEGSRLTVL.

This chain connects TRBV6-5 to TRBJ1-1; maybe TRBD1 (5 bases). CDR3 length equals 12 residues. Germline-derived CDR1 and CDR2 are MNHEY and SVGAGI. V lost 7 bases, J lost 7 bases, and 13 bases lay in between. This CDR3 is CASIFAGGEAFF. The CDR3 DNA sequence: TGTGCCAGCATCTTTGCTGGGGGTGAAGCTTTCTTT.

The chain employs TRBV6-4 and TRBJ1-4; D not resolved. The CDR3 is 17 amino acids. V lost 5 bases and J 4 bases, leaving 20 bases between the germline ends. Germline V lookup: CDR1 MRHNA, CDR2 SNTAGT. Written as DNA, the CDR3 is TGTGCCAGCAGTATTGCAGAACCTCTGGCCCTTAATGAAAAACTGTTTTTT. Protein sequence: CASSIAEPLALNEKLFF.

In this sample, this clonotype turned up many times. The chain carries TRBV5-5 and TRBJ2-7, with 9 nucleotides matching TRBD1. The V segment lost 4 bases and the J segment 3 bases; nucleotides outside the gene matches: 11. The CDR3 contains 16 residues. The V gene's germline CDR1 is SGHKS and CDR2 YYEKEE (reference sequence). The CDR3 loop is CASSRGVDRGIYEQYF. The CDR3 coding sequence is TGTGCCAGCAGCAGGGGTGTCGACAGGGGGATCTACGAGCAGTACTTC.

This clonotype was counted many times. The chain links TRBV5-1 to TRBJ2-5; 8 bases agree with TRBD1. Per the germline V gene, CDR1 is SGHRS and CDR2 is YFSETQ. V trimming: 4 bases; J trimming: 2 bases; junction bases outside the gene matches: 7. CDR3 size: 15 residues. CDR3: CASSRGQATQETQYF. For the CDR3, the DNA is TGCGCCAGCAGCAGGGGACAGGCGACGCAAGAGACCCAGTACTTC.

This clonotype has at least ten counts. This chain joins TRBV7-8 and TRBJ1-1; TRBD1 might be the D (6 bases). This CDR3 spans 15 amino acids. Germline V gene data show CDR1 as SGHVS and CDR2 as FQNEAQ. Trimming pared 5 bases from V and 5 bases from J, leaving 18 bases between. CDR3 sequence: CASSLVRDTRTEAFF. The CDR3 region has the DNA TGTGCCAGCAGCCTCGTAAGGGACACACGGACTGAAGCTTTCTTT.

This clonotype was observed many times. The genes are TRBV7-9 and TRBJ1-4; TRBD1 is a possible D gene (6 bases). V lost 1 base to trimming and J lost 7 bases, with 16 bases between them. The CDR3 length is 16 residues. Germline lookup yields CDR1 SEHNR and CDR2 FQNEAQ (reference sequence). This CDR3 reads CASSLDVQGQLEKLFF. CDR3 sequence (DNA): TGTGCCAGCAGCTTAGACGTACAGGGTCAACTTGAAAAACTGTTTTTT. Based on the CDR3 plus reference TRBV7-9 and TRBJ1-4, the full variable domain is DTGVSQNPRHKITKRGQNVTFRCDPISEHNRLYWYRQTLGQGPEFLTYFQNEAQLEKSRLLSDRFSAERPKGSFSTLEIQRTEQGDSAMYLCASSLDVQGQLEKLFFGSGTQLSVL.

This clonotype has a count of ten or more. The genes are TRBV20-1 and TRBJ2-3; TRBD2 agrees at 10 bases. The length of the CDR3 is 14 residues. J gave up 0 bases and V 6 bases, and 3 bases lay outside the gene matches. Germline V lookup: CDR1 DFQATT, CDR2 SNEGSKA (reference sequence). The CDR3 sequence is CSAATSGSTDTQYF. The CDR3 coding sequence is TGCAGTGCCGCGACTAGCGGGAGCACAGATACGCAGTATTTT.

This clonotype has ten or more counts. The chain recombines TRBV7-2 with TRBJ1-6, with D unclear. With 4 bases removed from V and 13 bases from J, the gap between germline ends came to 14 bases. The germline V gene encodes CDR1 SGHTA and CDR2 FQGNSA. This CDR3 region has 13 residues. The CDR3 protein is CASSSARSYPLHF. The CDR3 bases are TGTGCCAGCAGCTCCGCGAGAAGCTATCCCCTCCACTTT.

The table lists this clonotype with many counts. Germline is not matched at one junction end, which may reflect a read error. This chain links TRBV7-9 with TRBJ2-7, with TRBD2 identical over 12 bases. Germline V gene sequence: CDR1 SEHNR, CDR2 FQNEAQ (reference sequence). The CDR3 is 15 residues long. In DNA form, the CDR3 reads TGCGCCAGCAGCCTCCGGACTAGCGGGACCTACGAGCAGTACTTC. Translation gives CASSLRTSGTYEQYF.

CDR3 in amino acids: CATGGPGNQPQHF. CDR3 DNA sequence: TGTGCCACCGGGGGACCAGGCAATCAGCCCCAGCATTTT. The rearrangement joins TRBV24-1 to TRBJ1-5, with a tentative D call TRBD1 (5 bases). CDR1 and CDR2 from the germline V gene are KGHDR and SFDVKD. CDR3 size: 13 residues. The V end was cut by 9 bases, the J end by 2 bases, with 10 bases between.

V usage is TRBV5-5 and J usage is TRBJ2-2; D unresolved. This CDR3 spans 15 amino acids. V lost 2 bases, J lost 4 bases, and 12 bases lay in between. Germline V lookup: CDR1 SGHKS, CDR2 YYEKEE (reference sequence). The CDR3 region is CASSFGGTVTGELFF. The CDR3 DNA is TGTGCCAGCAGCTTCGGTGGTACAGTCACCGGGGAGCTGTTTTTT.

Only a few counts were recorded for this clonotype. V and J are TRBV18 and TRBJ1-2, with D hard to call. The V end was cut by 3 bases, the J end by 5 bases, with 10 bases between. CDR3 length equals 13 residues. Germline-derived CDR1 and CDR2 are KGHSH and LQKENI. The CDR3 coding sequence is TGTGCCAGCTCACCGTCAGACCAATATGGCTACACCTTC. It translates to CASSPSDQYGYTF.

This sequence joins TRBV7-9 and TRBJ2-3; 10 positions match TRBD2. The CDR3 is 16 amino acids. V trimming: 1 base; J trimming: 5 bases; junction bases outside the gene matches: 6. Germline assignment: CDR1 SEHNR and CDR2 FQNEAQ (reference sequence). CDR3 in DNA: TGTGCCAGCAGCTTAGTTAGCGGGGGGATAAGAGATACGCAGTATTTT. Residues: CASSLVSGGIRDTQYF.

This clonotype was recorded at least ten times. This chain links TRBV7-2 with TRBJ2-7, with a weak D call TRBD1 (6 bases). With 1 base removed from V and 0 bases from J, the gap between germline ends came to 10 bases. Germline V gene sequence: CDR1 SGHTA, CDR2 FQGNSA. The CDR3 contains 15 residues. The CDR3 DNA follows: TGTGCCAGCAGCTTAGACGGGACACACTCCTACGAGCAGTACTTC. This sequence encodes CASSLDGTHSYEQYF. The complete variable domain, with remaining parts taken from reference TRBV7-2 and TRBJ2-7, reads GAGVSQSPSNKVTEKGKDVELRCDPISGHTALYWYRQSLGQGLEFLIYFQGNSAPDKSGLPSDRFSAERTGGSVSTLTIQRTQQEDSAVYLCASSLDGTHSYEQYFGPGTRLTVT.

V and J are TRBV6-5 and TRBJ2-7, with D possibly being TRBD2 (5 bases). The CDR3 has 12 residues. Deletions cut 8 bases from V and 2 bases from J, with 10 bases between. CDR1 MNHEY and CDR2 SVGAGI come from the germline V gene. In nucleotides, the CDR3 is TGTGCCAGCGGGAGAGGGACCTACGAGCAGTACTTC. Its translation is CASGRGTYEQYF.

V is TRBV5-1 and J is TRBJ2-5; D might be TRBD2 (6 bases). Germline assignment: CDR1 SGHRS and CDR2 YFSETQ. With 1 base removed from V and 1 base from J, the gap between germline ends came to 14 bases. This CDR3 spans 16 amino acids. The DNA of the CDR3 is TGCGCCAGCAGCTTGTTATCGGGAGTCATCCAAGAGACCCAGTACTTC. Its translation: CASSLLSGVIQETQYF.